This T cell receptor (beta chain) was documented in a study of read filtering for tumor transcriptome and immune sequencing (dated by TCRdb to 2018 to 2021). In terms of the full investigation: Of the patients in the cohort, more than 16 were male and 14 were female, and their mean age was about 70 years, with a range of about 40 to 85. By revised international staging, eight or nine patients were R-ISS I, some 17 were R-ISS II and over five were R-ISS III. After DNase treatment, whole-transcriptome libraries were prepared using the TruSeq RNA Access Library Prep Kit. TCR-region mapped reads per sample ranged from about 4.05 to 11 million with IR-seq versus only roughly 75 to 1273 with RNA-seq. The study compared TCR repertoires from targeted immune repertoire sequencing and bulk whole-transcriptome sequencing run on the same bone marrow samples. One of the main goals was to work out a read-filtering strategy for immune repertoire data, in particular whether clonotypes backed by only a single read should be removed.

Ten or more counts support this clonotype. Its antigen remains unidentified. Base qualities are not recorded, but no much larger clone differs from it by a single base. The Immunoverse kit was used to build TCR libraries from approximately 410 ng RNA, with molecular barcoded adaptors covering alpha/delta and beta/gamma chains. TCR library preparation was performed with the same RNA that was used for transcriptome sequencing. TCR libraries were sequenced on an Illumina HiSeq 4000 with 2 x 150 cycles. The authors' analysis ran thus. Using MiXCR, which included quality filtering and error correction, TCR reads were aligned to human V, D, J and C references and then assembled into CDR3 clonotypes. The tcR package in R was used for analysis of clonotype counts and gene usage diversity. For inspection of raw mapping reads, RNA-seq reads were mapped by STAR aligner version 2.5.3a onto GRCh37 of the human genome. To test how sequencing depth affects detected clonotypes, IR-seq fastq files were randomly downsampled with Seqtk 1.3. TCRdb took the public reads, trimmed them with fastp at Q25, ran MiXCR for clone calling and kept in-frame beta chains. Rows are combined by CDR3 protein, so each entry shows the most common genes and DNA. TCRdb, rather than the study authors, made the V and J calls. This sample comprises some 39,000 distinct CDR3 sequences, 12% to 15% of them detected only once. The top ten constitute 18% of the sample.

Each patient had bone marrow sampled at the time of active disease. Ficoll-Hypaque density gradient centrifugation was used to isolate the bone marrow mononuclear cells. Myeloma plasma cells were removed and CD138-negative cells were obtained by negative selection following labeling with CD138 magnetic microbeads on a MACS separator. The purity of the isolated cells was checked by flow cytometry with CD138 antibodies on an Attune NxT. Total RNA was extracted with TRIzol reagent and quantified with a NanoDrop spectrophotometer. For each patient, the CD138-negative bone marrow sample underwent paired RNA-seq and IR-seq. The full study reports these points: Removing single-read clonotypes increased the correlation between IR-seq and RNA-seq shared clonotype proportions. Single-read clonotypes made up roughly four fifths of clonotypes but roughly 3.2% of total reads in IR-seq, and approximately 73% of clonotypes and approximately 48% of reads in RNA-seq. Rather than purified T cells, the sorted CD138-negative fraction was a mixed bone marrow immune population. Compared with RNA-seq, IR-seq captured clonotypes at much higher depth and more reliably, and a smaller IR-seq throughput was enough to identify most shared clonotypes.

For CDR1 and CDR2, the germline V gene lists MNHNS and SASEGT. From the cysteine through the phenylalanine, the CDR3 covers 13 amino acids. This entry keeps only the CDR3 DNA: 39 bases, framed from base 1. V is reduced by 6 bases and J by 4 bases, leaving a spacing of 10 bases between them. The sequence came from a donor at least 40 years old with multiple myeloma. The rearranged segments are TRBV6-1 and TRBJ1-5, with a tentative D gene TRBD1 over 5 matching bases. The sequenced sample was a population of CD138-negative cells sorted from bone marrow. The sample's cell subset or site label, in plain terms: bone marrow mononuclear cells depleted of CD138+ plasma/myeloma cells by negative magnetic selection. The CDR3: CASSAPGNQPQHF. The DNA sequence follows: TGTGCCAGCAGCGCTCCAGGGAATCAGCCCCAGCATTTT.